This T cell receptor (beta chain) was sequenced during a study of T cell responses to AZD1222 COVID-19 vaccine. TCRdb keeps only in-frame clones here, not all; method: immunoSEQ multiplex PCR. Of tens of thousands of clones listed, roughly 85% are singletons. Regarding this clone: The antigen remains unidentified.

V was shortened by 6 bases and J by 8 bases, with 10 bases between the two germline ends. Looked up from germline, CDR1 is SNHLY and CDR2 is FYNNEI. This CDR3 has 11 residues. Findings and caveats of the study: Dominant at 160-218 and 743-854, vaccine-associated CD4 TCRs also spanned spike. All repertoire sampling was performed exclusively after the peak T cell response. The donors showed a predominance of white British ancestry and of females, with possible underestimation of clonal diversity.

The sequence derives from an adult in good health. The rearrangement links TRBV2 to TRBJ1-2, with unresolved D. Sequenced material: peripheral blood, taken on day 0 of AZD1222 vaccination. The CDR3 nucleotides read TGTGCCAGCAGGTGGGGATACGGCTACACCTTC. This encodes CASRWGYGYTF.